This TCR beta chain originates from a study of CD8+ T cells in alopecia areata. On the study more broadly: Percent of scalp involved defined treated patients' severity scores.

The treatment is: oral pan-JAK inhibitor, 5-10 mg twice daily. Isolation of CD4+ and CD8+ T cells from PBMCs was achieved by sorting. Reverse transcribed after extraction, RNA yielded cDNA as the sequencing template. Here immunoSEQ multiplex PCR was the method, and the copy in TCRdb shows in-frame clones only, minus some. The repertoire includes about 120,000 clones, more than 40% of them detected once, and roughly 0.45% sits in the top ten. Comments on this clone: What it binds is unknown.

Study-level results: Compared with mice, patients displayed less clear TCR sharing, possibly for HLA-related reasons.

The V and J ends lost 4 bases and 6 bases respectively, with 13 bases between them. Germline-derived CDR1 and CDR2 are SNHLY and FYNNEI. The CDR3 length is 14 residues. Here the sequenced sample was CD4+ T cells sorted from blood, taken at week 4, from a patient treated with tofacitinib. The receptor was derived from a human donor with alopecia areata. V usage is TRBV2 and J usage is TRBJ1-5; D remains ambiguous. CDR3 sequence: CASSAMMEFQPQHF. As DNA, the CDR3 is TGTGCCAGCAGTGCCATGATGGAGTTTCAGCCCCAGCATTTT.